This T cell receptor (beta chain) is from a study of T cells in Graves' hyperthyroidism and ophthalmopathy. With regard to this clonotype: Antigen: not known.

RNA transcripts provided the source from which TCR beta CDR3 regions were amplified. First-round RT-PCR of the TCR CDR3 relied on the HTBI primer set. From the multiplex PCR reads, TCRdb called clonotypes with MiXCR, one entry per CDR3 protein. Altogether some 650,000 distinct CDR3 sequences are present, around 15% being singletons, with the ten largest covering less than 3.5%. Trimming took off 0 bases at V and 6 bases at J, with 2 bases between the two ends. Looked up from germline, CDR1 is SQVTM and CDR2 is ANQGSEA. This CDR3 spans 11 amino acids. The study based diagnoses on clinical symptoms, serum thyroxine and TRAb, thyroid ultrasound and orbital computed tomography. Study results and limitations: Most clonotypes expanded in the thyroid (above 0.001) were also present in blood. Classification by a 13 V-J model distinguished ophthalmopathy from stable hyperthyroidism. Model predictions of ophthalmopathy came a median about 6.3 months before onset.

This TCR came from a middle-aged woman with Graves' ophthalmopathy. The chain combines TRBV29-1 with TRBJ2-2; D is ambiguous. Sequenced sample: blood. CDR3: CSVEDAGELFF. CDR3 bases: TGCAGCGTTGAAGATGCCGGGGAGCTGTTTTTT.